This TCR beta chain was documented in a study of shared clonotypes between healthy human individuals. Notes on the study in general: The represented genetic and exposure-history diversity was limited by the small number of donors. Lower generation probabilities were found for non-shared clonotypes than for those shared by all four donors.

Each replicate PCR on the sorted subsets used 200 to 250 ng DNA (around 30,000 T cell genomes). Under the authors' procedure: ImmunoSEQ supplied junction-only sequences lacking quality scores, so filtering was different. Clones were sequenced by immunoSEQ multiplex PCR, and TCRdb holds only the in-frame ones, with some missing. V, J and clone size derive from that table, while D and trimming were established from the DNA sequence. The table lists 2 million to 3 million clones, more than 90% of them singletons. On this clone: The antigen remains unidentified.

The sample was naive CD4+ T cells sorted from blood. Sample subset: CD45RA+ positively selected. The source is a man between 18 and 35 years old in good health.

The CDR3: CASSPGQGGRTEAFF. CDR3 DNA: TGTGCCAGCTCACCGGGACAGGGTGGTAGAACTGAAGCTTTCTTT. The J gene is TRBJ1-1, the V gene TRBV18; 9 bases align to TRBD1. Germline assignment: CDR1 KGHSH and CDR2 LQKENI. V was pared by 3 bases and J by 5 bases, with 7 bases of the junction left unmatched. This CDR3 is 15 amino acids long.